These 15 T cell receptor beta chains were sequenced from one sample in a study of radiotherapy plus CTLA-4 blockade in lung cancer. Measured with immunoSEQ multiplex PCR; TCRdb has only the in-frame clones, and not every one. The sample yields more than 55,000 clones, around 80% seen once. Here the sequenced sample was peripheral blood, taken from a patient treated with radiotherapy plus ipilimumab. Receptors were obtained from a human donor with non-small cell lung cancer who had a complete response to radiotherapy plus ipilimumab.

The chain employs TRBV2 and TRBJ1-2, with D possibly being TRBD1 (6 bases). The CDR3 is 14 amino acids. From germline, CDR1 is SNHLY and CDR2 FYNNEI. The V end was cut by 6 bases, the J end by 8 bases, with 19 bases between. This CDR3 reads CASRERVTGSGYTF. The DNA for the CDR3 is TGTGCCAGCAGGGAAAGGGTCACAGGGAGCGGCTACACCTTC.

The CDR3 nucleotides are TGTGCCATCGCCCCCGGTGGGAACACTGAAGCTTTCTTT. Protein product: CAIAPGGNTEAFF. The genes are TRBV10-3 and TRBJ1-1; unclear D gene. Germline V gives CDR1 ENHRY, CDR2 SYGVKD. The CDR3 totals 13 residues. The ends were cut back, 8 bases at V and 1 base at J, with 11 bases in the middle.

The chain combines TRBV7-9 with TRBJ2-7; 7 bases line up with TRBD2. With V trimmed by 7 bases and J by 5 bases, 11 bases remained unmatched. This CDR3 contains 14 residues. Germline-derived CDR1 and CDR2 are SEHNR and FQNEAQ (reference sequence). CDR3 DNA: TGTGCCAGCACCAACTTGGAGGGGAGGGACGAGCAGTACTTC. Translating it yields CASTNLEGRDEQYF.

The chain combines TRBV5-6 with TRBJ1-4; TRBD1 matches 8 bases. CDR3 size: 16 residues. The V and J ends lost 4 bases and 2 bases, in that order; junction bases with no gene match: 7. Germline values: CDR1 SGHDT, CDR2 YYEEEE. CDR3 in DNA: TGTGCCAGCAGCCAGACACCAGGGGGCACTAATGAAAAACTGTTTTTT. Its translation: CASSQTPGGTNEKLFF.

This chain links TRBV7-9 with TRBJ2-7; 14 bases line up with TRBD2. Unmatched junction bases numbered 4, after V lost 4 bases and J lost 5 bases. Per the germline V gene, CDR1 is SEHNR and CDR2 is FQNEAQ (reference sequence). The CDR3 spans 15 residues. CDR3 in amino acids: CASSSGTSGSDEQYV. The CDR3 region has the DNA TGTGCCAGCAGCTCCGGGACTAGCGGGAGTGACGAGCAGTACGTC.

The V gene is TRBV7-2, the J gene TRBJ2-2; possible D gene TRBD1, 6 bases. The CDR3 runs to 16 residues. Germline CDR1 is SGHTA and CDR2 is FQGNSA. V dropped 2 bases and J dropped 0 bases, with 10 bases sitting between them. The CDR3 loop reads CASSLTGQSNTGELFF. The CDR3 DNA sequence: TGTGCCAGCAGCTTAACGGGACAATCGAACACCGGGGAGCTGTTTTTT.

This clone was counted only a few times. CDR3 nucleotides: TGTGCCAGCAGTTACCCCCCTAGCGGGAGGAGAGAGACCCAGTACTTC. Translation gives CASSYPPSGRRETQYF. V and J are TRBV6-6 and TRBJ2-5; 11 bases map to TRBD2. Trimming removed 2 bases from V and 4 bases from J; junction bases left unmatched: 6. Per germline, CDR1 MNHNY and CDR2 SVGAGI (reference sequence). This CDR3 region has 16 residues.

The chain is built from TRBV7-9 and TRBJ2-1; 9 nucleotides align to TRBD2. With V trimmed by 6 bases and J by 0 bases, 6 bases remained unmatched. From germline, CDR1 is SEHNR and CDR2 FQNEAQ (reference sequence). The CDR3 spans 16 residues. This chain's CDR3 is CASRVNSGGSYNEQFF. CDR3 DNA: TGTGCCAGCAGAGTGAATAGCGGGGGCTCCTACAATGAGCAGTTCTTC. The full variable domain, its missing parts supplied by reference TRBV7-9 and TRBJ2-1, is DTGVSQNPRHKITKRGQNVTFRCDPISEHNRLYWYRQTLGQGPEFLTYFQNEAQLEKSRLLSDRFSAERPKGSFSTLEIQRTEQGDSAMYLCASRVNSGGSYNEQFFGPGTRLTVL.

The chain employs TRBV6-6 and TRBJ1-5; possibly TRBD1 for D (5 bases). Trimming shortened V by 5 bases and J by 7 bases, and 18 bases separated the two germline ends. The CDR3 covers 15 residues. Looked up from germline, CDR1 is MNHNY and CDR2 is SVGAGI (reference sequence). CDR3 in amino acids: CASSHGGGLDQPQHF. DNA for the CDR3: TGTGCCAGCAGTCACGGGGGGGGTCTGGACCAGCCCCAGCATTTT.

This clone was counted a few times. The chain is built from TRBV5-1 and TRBJ2-1, with TRBD2 identical over 7 bases. CDR1 SGHRS and CDR2 YFSETQ come from the germline V gene. Trimming at V came to 1 base and at J to 4 bases, leaving 26 bases not matched to a gene. The CDR3 has 22 residues. The CDR3 here is CASSLWGGGPSQGPLFYNEQFF. CDR3 coding DNA: TGCGCCAGCAGCTTGTGGGGGGGAGGGCCCTCCCAAGGGCCCCTTTTTTACAATGAGCAGTTCTTC.

V gene TRBV2 combines with J gene TRBJ2-1; 10 bases map to TRBD1. CDR1 is SNHLY, CDR2 FYNNEI, per germline. V lost 5 bases to trimming and J lost 5 bases; unmatched junction nucleotides: 6. This CDR3 comprises 15 residues. CDR3 nucleotides: TGTGCCAGCAGTCGAGACAGGGGGCCCAACAATGAGCAGTTCTTC. Encoded protein: CASSRDRGPNNEQFF.

This clone was seen only once. In DNA form, the CDR3 reads TGTGCCAGCAGTTTAAGAGGTTCACCCCTCCACTTT. Translation: CASSLRGSPLHF. The chain employs TRBV28 and TRBJ1-6; unclear D gene. Trimming took off 2 bases at V and 9 bases at J, with 5 bases between the two ends. CDR3 length: 12 residues. Germline V CDR1 and CDR2: MDHEN, SYDVKM. The variable domain in full, with the rest retrieved from reference TRBV28 and TRBJ1-6, is DVKVTQSSRYLVKRTGEKVFLECVQDMDHENMFWYRQDPGLGLRLIYFSYDVKMKEKGDIPEGYSVSREKKERFSLILESASTNQTSMYLCASSLRGSPLHFGNGTRLTVT.

The genes are TRBV15 and TRBJ2-3; D perhaps matches TRBD2 (6 bases). V lost 3 bases and J lost 0, with 13 bases in between. Per germline, CDR1 LNHNV and CDR2 YYDKDF (reference sequence). CDR3 length: 16 residues. The CDR3 DNA sequence: TGTGCCACCAGCAGTGAGCGGGTTGCTAGCACAGATACGCAGTATTTT. This codes for CATSSERVASTDTQYF.

The chain is built from TRBV29-1 and TRBJ2-7; 11 bases are shared with TRBD1. The CDR3 length is 15 residues. Germline-derived CDR1 and CDR2 are SQVTM and ANQGSEA. The V and J ends lost 7 bases and 1 base, in that order; junction bases with no gene match: 9. The CDR3 protein is CSAFTGTGGSYEQYF. Here the CDR3 DNA reads TGCAGCGCCTTTACCGGGACAGGGGGATCCTACGAGCAGTACTTC.

The chain joins TRBV5-1 to TRBJ1-1; D is perhaps TRBD1 (6 bases). Germline CDR1 reads SGHRS; CDR2 reads YFSETQ. This CDR3 contains 14 residues. The V end was cut by 4 bases, the J end by 3 bases, with 13 bases between. The CDR3 loop is CASSPRGGDTEAFF. The CDR3 DNA sequence: TGCGCCAGCAGCCCCCGGGGGGGCGACACTGAAGCTTTCTTT.